This T cell receptor beta chain was observed in a study of beta chain features in type 1 diabetes. The overall study: Patients shared similar age, gender and cell yields with healthy donors. General study findings and limits: Cells that show high TCR expression could be over-represented by cDNA sequencing. In every one of the four CD4+ subsets, TCRB CDR3s were moderately but significantly shorter in Type 1 diabetes patients. Compared with healthy donors, patients appeared to share more similar naive, central memory and regulatory TCRB repertoires.

A remark on this clone: Antigen specificity is unknown.

Each of the CD4+ naive, central memory, regulatory and stem cell-like memory populations was sorted via CD45RO/CCR7/CD25/CD127/CD95/CD27. CDR3 length: 14 amino acids. Germline V lookup: CDR1 SNHLY, CDR2 FYNNEI. The V and J ends lost 6 bases and 0 bases respectively, with 9 bases between them. Reverse transcribing all isolated RNA meant expressed TCRB transcripts were sequenced. Profiled with immunoSEQ multiplex PCR; TCRdb holds only in-frame clones, not every one. The top ten hold about 2.2% of the sample, which has about 28,000 clones, about two thirds seen once. The sequence came from a woman aged 25 to 39 with type 1 diabetes. Sequencing used Tregs from blood. The chain has TRBV2 and TRBJ2-4; D unclear. CDR3 sequence: CASRYNLAKNIQYF. The CDR3 nucleotides are TGTGCCAGCAGATATAACTTAGCCAAAAACATTCAGTACTTC.